This T cell receptor (beta chain) was documented in a study of T cell clonality in common variable immunodeficiency. General study findings and limits: Fewer deletions and N-nucleotide insertions were reportedly seen in common variable immunodeficiency TCR beta sequences. Compared with healthy controls, CVID subjects showed increased TCRbeta clonality, mostly in about a third. Links between repertoire features and CVID complications were heterogeneity-limited.

CDR1 and CDR2 (germline): SNHLY, FYNNEI. This CDR3 is 15 amino acids long. J was trimmed by 5 bases and V by 4 bases; bases with no gene match: 4. This clone was recorded many times. The antigen remains undetermined. The CDR3 extends 3 residues past the end of the read, so its final part is completed from the germline J gene. Measured with immunoSEQ multiplex PCR; TCRdb has only the in-frame clones, and not every one. The sample presents tens of thousands of clones, none singletons. The TCR originated in a person aged 18 to 70 in good health. Sequencing used peripheral blood mononuclear cells. The chain couples TRBV2 to TRBJ1-4; 10 bases map to TRBD1. The CDR3 region is CASSGRQGANEKLFF. CDR3 DNA, as far as it was read: TGTGCCAGCAGTGGACGACAGGGGGCAAATGAAAAA.